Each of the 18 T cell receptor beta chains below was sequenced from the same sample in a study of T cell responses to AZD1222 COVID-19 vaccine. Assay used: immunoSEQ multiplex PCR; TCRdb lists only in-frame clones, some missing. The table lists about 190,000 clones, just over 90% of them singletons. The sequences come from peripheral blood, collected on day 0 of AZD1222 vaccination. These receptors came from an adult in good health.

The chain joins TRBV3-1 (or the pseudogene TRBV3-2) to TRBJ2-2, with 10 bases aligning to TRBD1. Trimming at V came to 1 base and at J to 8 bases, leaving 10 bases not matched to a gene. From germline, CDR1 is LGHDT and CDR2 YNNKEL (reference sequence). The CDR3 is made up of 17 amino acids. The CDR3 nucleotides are TGTGCCAGCAGCCAAGGGGACAGGGGTCCCCTGATAGGGGAGCTGTTTTTT. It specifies CASSQGDRGPLIGELFF.

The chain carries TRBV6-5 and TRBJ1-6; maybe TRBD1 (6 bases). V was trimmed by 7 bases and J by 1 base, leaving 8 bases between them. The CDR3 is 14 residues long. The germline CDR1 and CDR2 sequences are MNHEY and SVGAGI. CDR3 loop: CASTGVSYNSPLHF. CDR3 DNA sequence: TGTGCCAGCACAGGGGTATCCTATAATTCACCCCTCCACTTT.

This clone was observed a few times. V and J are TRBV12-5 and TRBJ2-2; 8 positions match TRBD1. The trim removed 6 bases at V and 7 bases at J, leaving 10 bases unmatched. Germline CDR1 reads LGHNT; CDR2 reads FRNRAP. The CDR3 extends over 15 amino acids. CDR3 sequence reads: CASGPDRGSGGELFF. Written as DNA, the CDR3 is TGTGCTAGTGGCCCCGACAGGGGATCTGGCGGGGAGCTGTTTTTT.

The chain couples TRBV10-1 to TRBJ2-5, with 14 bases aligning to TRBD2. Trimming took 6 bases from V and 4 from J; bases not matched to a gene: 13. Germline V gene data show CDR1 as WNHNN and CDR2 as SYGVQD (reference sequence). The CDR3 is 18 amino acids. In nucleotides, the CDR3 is TGCGCCAGCAGCTCCTCTGGGACTAGCGGGAGTTTTGGAGAGACCCAGTACTTC. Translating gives CASSSSGTSGSFGETQYF.

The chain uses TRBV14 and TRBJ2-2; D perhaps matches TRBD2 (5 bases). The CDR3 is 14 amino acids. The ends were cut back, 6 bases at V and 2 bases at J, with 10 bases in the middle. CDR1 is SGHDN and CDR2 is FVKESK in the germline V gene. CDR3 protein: CASRGEGNTGELFF. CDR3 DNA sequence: TGTGCCAGCAGGGGAGAAGGAAACACCGGGGAGCTGTTTTTT.

The CDR3 region has the DNA TGCGCCAGCAGCTTGGAAGTTGGGACAGGGGGCGATGGCTACACCTTC. Translated: CASSLEVGTGGDGYTF. The chain carries TRBV5-1 and TRBJ1-2; 12 nucleotides line up with TRBD1. V shed 0 bases, J shed 6 bases, and the junction held 6 bases outside the gene matches. CDR3 length: 16 amino acids. CDR1 is SGHRS and CDR2 is YFSETQ in the germline V gene.

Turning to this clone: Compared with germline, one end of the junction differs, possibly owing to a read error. CDR3 bases: TGTGCTAGCAGCTTAAGACAGGGTCTTGGGTACGAGCAGTACTTC. Protein product: CASSLRQGLGYEQYF. The rearrangement links TRBV7-7 to TRBJ2-7, with 7 positions matching TRBD1. The CDR3 runs to 15 residues. Germline-derived CDR1 and CDR2 are SSHAT and FNYEAQ (reference sequence).

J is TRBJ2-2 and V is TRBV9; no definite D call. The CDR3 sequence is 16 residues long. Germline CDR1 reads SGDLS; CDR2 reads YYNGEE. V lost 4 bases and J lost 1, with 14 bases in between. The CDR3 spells CASSTLGPQNTGELFF. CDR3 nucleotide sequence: TGTGCCAGCAGCACCCTCGGACCGCAGAACACCGGGGAGCTGTTTTTT.

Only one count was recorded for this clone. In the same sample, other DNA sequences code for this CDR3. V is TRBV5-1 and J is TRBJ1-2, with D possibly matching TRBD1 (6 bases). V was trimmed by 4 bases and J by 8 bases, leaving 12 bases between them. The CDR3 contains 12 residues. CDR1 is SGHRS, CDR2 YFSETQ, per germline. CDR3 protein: CASSLDRGGYTF. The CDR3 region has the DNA TGCGCCAGCAGCCTGGACAGAGGCGGCTACACCTTC.

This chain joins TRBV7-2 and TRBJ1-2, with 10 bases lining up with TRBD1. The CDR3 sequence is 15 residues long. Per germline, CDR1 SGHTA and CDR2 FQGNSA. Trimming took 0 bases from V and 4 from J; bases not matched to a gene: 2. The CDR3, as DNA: TGTGCCAGCAGCTTAGCGGGACAGGGGAGCTATGGCTACACCTTC. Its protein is CASSLAGQGSYGYTF.

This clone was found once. The CDR3 bases are TGTGCCAGCAGTTACTTGGGGGGCAATCAGCCCCAGCATTTT. Residues: CASSYLGGNQPQHF. The chain is built from TRBV6-5 and TRBJ1-5; D is perhaps TRBD1 (5 bases). V was shortened by 1 base and J by 2 bases, with 6 bases between the two germline ends. The germline V gene has CDR1 MNHEY and CDR2 SVGAGI. The CDR3 contains 14 residues.

The CDR3 reads CASSIGRGYEKLFF. Here the CDR3 DNA reads TGTGCCAGTAGTATTGGTAGGGGTTACGAAAAACTGTTTTTT. The rearrangement uses TRBV19 and TRBJ1-4; maybe TRBD1 (5 bases). The V gene lost 3 bases and the J gene lost 8 bases, with 13 bases spanning the gap. CDR1 is LNHDA and CDR2 is SQIVND in the germline V gene (reference sequence). CDR3 length: 14 residues.

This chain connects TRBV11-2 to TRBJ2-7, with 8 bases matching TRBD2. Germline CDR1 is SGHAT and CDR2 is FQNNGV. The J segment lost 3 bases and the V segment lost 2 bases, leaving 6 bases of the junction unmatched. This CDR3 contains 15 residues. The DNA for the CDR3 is TGTGCCAGCAGCTTATCGGCGGGAGGAAACTACGAGCAGTACTTC. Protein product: CASSLSAGGNYEQYF.

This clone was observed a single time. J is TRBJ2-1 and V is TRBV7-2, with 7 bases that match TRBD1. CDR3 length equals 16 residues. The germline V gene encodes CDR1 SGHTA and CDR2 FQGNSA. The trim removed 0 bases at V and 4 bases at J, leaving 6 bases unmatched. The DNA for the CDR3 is TGTGCCAGCAGCTTAGCCGGGACAGCAATATACAATGAGCAGTTCTTC. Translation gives CASSLAGTAIYNEQFF.

The CDR3 DNA sequence: TGTGCCAGCAGTTCCCCTAGCGGATACTCCTACGAGCAGTACTTC. Translated: CASSSPSGYSYEQYF. The chain employs TRBV28 and TRBJ2-7, with 7 bases matching TRBD2. Germline CDR1 is MDHEN and CDR2 is SYDVKM. The CDR3 is 15 residues long. With V trimmed by 4 bases and J by 0 bases, 6 bases remained unmatched.

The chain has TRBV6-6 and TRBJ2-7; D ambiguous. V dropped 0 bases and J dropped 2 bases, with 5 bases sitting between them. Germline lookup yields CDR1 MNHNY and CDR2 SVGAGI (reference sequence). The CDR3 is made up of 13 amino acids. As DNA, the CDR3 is TGTGCCAGCAGTTACTCGTTGGCCTACGAGCAGTACTTC. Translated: CASSYSLAYEQYF.

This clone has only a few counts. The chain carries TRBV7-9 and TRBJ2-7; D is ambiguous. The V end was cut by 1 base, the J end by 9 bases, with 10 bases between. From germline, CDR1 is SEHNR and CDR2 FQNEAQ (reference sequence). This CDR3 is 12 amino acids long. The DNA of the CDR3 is TGTGCCAGCAGCTTAGGAGGTGTTCGGCAGTACTTC. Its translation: CASSLGGVRQYF.

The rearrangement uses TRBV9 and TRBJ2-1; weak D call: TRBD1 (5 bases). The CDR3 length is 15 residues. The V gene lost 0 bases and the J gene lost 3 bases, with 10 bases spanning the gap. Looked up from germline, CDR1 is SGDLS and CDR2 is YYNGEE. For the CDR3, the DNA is TGTGCCAGCAGCGTAGATGGACACAGCTACAATGAGCAGTTCTTC. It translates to CASSVDGHSYNEQFF.